A selection of T cell receptor beta chains follows, all from one sample in a study of T-cell reconstitution after alpha-beta-depleted transplantation in children. TCRdb analysed the PCR reads with MiXCR anew, one entry per CDR3 protein. Altogether around 230,000 distinct CDR3 sequences are present, under 20% being singletons, with the ten largest covering around 44%. The sample in question was PBMCs, mostly from graft donor cells, obtained 360 days after TCRalphabeta/CD19-depleted stem cell transplant. These receptors were obtained from a male patient aged 2 to 10 who had a stem cell transplant for acute lymphoblastic leukemia, so the T cells may come from the graft donor. The CDR3 runs from the conserved cysteine through the conserved F or W. The order of the fields is clone size, D gene, V gene, J gene, CDR3 DNA, CDR3 protein. A D gene is named only where the DNA matches it firmly. Size is stated for part of the rows, as once, few or many counts, or as a class when the clone is expanded.

abundance: few; d_gene: -; v_gene: TRBV7-9; j_gene: TRBJ1-3; CDR3nt: TGTGCCAGCAGCTTAGATGGGGGACCTGGAAACACCATATATTTT; CDR3aa: CASSLDGGPGNTIYF
abundance: many; d_gene: TRBD1; v_gene: TRBV5-1; j_gene: TRBJ2-3; CDR3nt: TGCGCCAGCAGCTTCGGGACAGGAACAGATACGCAGTATTTT; CDR3aa: CASSFGTGTDTQYF
abundance: -; d_gene: -; v_gene: TRBV6-2/TRBV6-3; j_gene: TRBJ1-1; CDR3nt: TGTGCCAGCAGTTGGGGGGCAGTTGAAGCTTTCTTT; CDR3aa: CASSWGAVEAFF
abundance: -; d_gene: -; v_gene: TRBV7-2; j_gene: TRBJ2-3; CDR3nt: TGTGCCAGCAGCTTAGATGGGAGGGGGCCTAATACGCAGTATTTT; CDR3aa: CASSLDGRGPNTQYF
abundance: few; d_gene: TRBD2; v_gene: TRBV28; j_gene: TRBJ2-7; CDR3nt: TGTGCCAGCATCCCGGTTAGCGGGAGGAACGAGCAGTACTTC; CDR3aa: CASIPVSGRNEQYF
abundance: -; d_gene: -; v_gene: TRBV30; j_gene: TRBJ2-1; CDR3nt: TGTGCCTGGGCCCCGAGGGGGTTAAAGAATGAGCAGTTCTTC; CDR3aa: CAWAPRGLKNEQFF
abundance: -; d_gene: -; v_gene: TRBV19; j_gene: TRBJ2-7; CDR3nt: TGTGCCAGTAGTATAATCGGAGAGAACGAGCAGTACTTC; CDR3aa: CASSIIGENEQYF
abundance: -; d_gene: -; v_gene: TRBV29-1; j_gene: TRBJ2-7; CDR3nt: TGCAGCGTTGAGATAGCATACTACGAGCAGTACTTC; CDR3aa: CSVEIAYYEQYF
abundance: few; d_gene: TRBD1; v_gene: TRBV12-3/TRBV12-4; j_gene: TRBJ1-5; CDR3nt: TGTGCCAGCAGTAGCCAAGGGGGCGCAGGACAGCCCCAGCATTTT; CDR3aa: CASSSQGGAGQPQHF
abundance: few; d_gene: -; v_gene: TRBV20-1; j_gene: TRBJ2-7; CDR3nt: TGCAGTGCTAGTCAGCAGGATGGGTCCTACGAGCAGTACTTC; CDR3aa: CSASQQDGSYEQYF
abundance: few; d_gene: -; v_gene: TRBV18; j_gene: TRBJ1-1; CDR3nt: TGTGCCAGCTCACCACTGACGGTTTCCAACACTGAAGCTTTCTTT; CDR3aa: CASSPLTVSNTEAFF
abundance: -; d_gene: TRBD2; v_gene: TRBV7-2; j_gene: TRBJ2-7; CDR3nt: TGTGCCAGCAGCTTAGATCGGGGGGTAAGGGAGCAGTACTTC; CDR3aa: CASSLDRGVREQYF
abundance: few; d_gene: -; v_gene: TRBV12-3/TRBV12-4; j_gene: TRBJ2-5; CDR3nt: TGTGCCAGCACCGACCTCACGGGGCCAGAGACCCAGTACTTC; CDR3aa: CASTDLTGPETQYF
abundance: -; d_gene: -; v_gene: TRBV7-8; j_gene: TRBJ2-7; CDR3nt: TGTGCCAGCAGCTTAGAATCCGGGACGTTGGACTTC; CDR3aa: CASSLESGTLDF
abundance: few; d_gene: -; v_gene: TRBV20-1; j_gene: TRBJ1-2; CDR3nt: TGCAGTGCTTATACAGGTTATTCTGGCTACACCTTC; CDR3aa: CSAYTGYSGYTF
abundance: few; d_gene: TRBD2; v_gene: TRBV12-3/TRBV12-4; j_gene: TRBJ2-7; CDR3nt: TGTGCCAGCAGCGGACTAGCGGGGGGTAGCTTAAAGGCCGAGCAGTACTTC; CDR3aa: CASSGLAGGSLKAEQYF
abundance: few; d_gene: -; v_gene: TRBV27; j_gene: TRBJ2-1; CDR3nt: TGTGCCAGCAACACAACTCGGGGCCTCTTATACAATGAGCAGTTCTTC; CDR3aa: CASNTTRGLLYNEQFF
abundance: many; d_gene: -; v_gene: TRBV6-1; j_gene: TRBJ2-1; CDR3nt: TGTGCCAGCACGCGGAGTGGGGGGTGGTTAGATGAGCAGTTCTTC; CDR3aa: CASTRSGGWLDEQFF
abundance: -; d_gene: -; v_gene: TRBV5-1; j_gene: TRBJ2-1; CDR3nt: TGCGCCAGCCACGGGGGGCGCAATCAGCAGTTCTTC; CDR3aa: CASHGGRNQQFF
abundance: -; d_gene: -; v_gene: TRBV12-3/TRBV12-4; j_gene: TRBJ1-5; CDR3nt: TGTGCCAGCAGACTCGACACCGGCAATCAGCCCCAGCATTTT; CDR3aa: CASRLDTGNQPQHF
abundance: few; d_gene: -; v_gene: TRBV27; j_gene: TRBJ2-1; CDR3nt: TGTGCCAGCAGTATTGGTCGTACAAATGAGCAGTTCTTC; CDR3aa: CASSIGRTNEQFF
abundance: -; d_gene: -; v_gene: TRBV9; j_gene: TRBJ1-1; CDR3nt: TGTGCCAGCAGCGCAGCGATAGAAGCTTTCTTT; CDR3aa: CASSAAIEAFF
abundance: -; d_gene: TRBD1; v_gene: TRBV9; j_gene: TRBJ1-2; CDR3nt: TGTGCCAGCAGCGAGGGACAGGGACCTAACTATGGCTACACCTTC; CDR3aa: CASSEGQGPNYGYTF
abundance: few; d_gene: TRBD1; v_gene: TRBV3-1; j_gene: TRBJ2-3; CDR3nt: TGTGCCAGCAGCCAAAGTCAGTGGGGACAGGGCACAGATACGCAGTATTTT; CDR3aa: CASSQSQWGQGTDTQYF
abundance: -; d_gene: -; v_gene: TRBV7-8; j_gene: TRBJ1-1; CDR3nt: TGTGCCAGCAGCGACGGGACCTTCCGTGAAGCTTTCTTT; CDR3aa: CASSDGTFREAFF
abundance: -; d_gene: -; v_gene: TRBV27; j_gene: TRBJ1-1; CDR3nt: TGTGCCAGCAGGCAACAGGGCATGAACACTGAAGCTTTCTTT; CDR3aa: CASRQQGMNTEAFF
abundance: few; d_gene: -; v_gene: TRBV7-8; j_gene: TRBJ1-1; CDR3nt: TGTGCCAGCAGGGAAGAGGAGGTGAACACTGAAGCTTTCTTT; CDR3aa: CASREEEVNTEAFF
abundance: -; d_gene: TRBD1; v_gene: TRBV4-3; j_gene: TRBJ2-1; CDR3nt: TGCGCCAGCAGCCGATCGTCCCCCGGGACAGGCTACAATGAGCAGTTCTTC; CDR3aa: CASSRSSPGTGYNEQFF
abundance: -; d_gene: -; v_gene: TRBV29-1; j_gene: TRBJ2-1; CDR3nt: TGCAGCGCCGGAGGGGTCCACCGCAATGAGCAGTTCTTC; CDR3aa: CSAGGVHRNEQFF
abundance: -; d_gene: TRBD2; v_gene: TRBV7-2; j_gene: TRBJ2-7; CDR3nt: TGTGCCAGCAGCAGGGGACTAGCGGAGGGATCCTACGAGCAGTACTTC; CDR3aa: CASSRGLAEGSYEQYF
abundance: -; d_gene: TRBD1; v_gene: TRBV4-1; j_gene: TRBJ2-7; CDR3nt: TGCGCCAGCAGCGCGGGACAGGGGGGCTCCTACGAGCAGTACTTC; CDR3aa: CASSAGQGGSYEQYF
abundance: -; d_gene: -; v_gene: TRBV20-1; j_gene: TRBJ2-7; CDR3nt: TGCAGTGCTAGAGCGCGGCAGTCCTACGAGCAGTACTTC; CDR3aa: CSARARQSYEQYF
abundance: -; d_gene: -; v_gene: TRBV18; j_gene: TRBJ2-5; CDR3nt: TGTGCCAGCTCACCCCGAGAGAGGGAGACCCAGTACTTC; CDR3aa: CASSPRERETQYF
abundance: many; d_gene: -; v_gene: TRBV7-9; j_gene: TRBJ2-1; CDR3nt: TGTGCCAGCAGCCCACTCGGGACTTACTCCTACAATGAGCAGTTCTTC; CDR3aa: CASSPLGTYSYNEQFF
abundance: -; d_gene: TRBD1; v_gene: TRBV7-9; j_gene: TRBJ2-3; CDR3nt: TGTGCCAGCAGCTTCGGCGGGGGACAGGGGAACACAGATACGCAGTATTTT; CDR3aa: CASSFGGGQGNTDTQYF
abundance: few; d_gene: TRBD1; v_gene: TRBV29-1; j_gene: TRBJ1-2; CDR3nt: TGCAGCGTTGCCACAGGGGGCGTCCTTTATGGCTACACCTTC; CDR3aa: CSVATGGVLYGYTF
abundance: -; d_gene: -; v_gene: TRBV18; j_gene: TRBJ2-5; CDR3nt: TGTGCCAGCTCACCCCTAGAAGAGACCCAGTACTTC; CDR3aa: CASSPLEETQYF
abundance: few; d_gene: -; v_gene: TRBV20-1; j_gene: TRBJ1-2; CDR3nt: TGCAGTGCCACCTATGGGGTCGGCTACACCTTC; CDR3aa: CSATYGVGYTF
abundance: few; d_gene: -; v_gene: TRBV20-1; j_gene: TRBJ1-5; CDR3nt: TGCAGTGCCCCAGAGGCGGGGAACACCATCGATCAGCCCCAGCATTTT; CDR3aa: CSAPEAGNTIDQPQHF
abundance: few; d_gene: -; v_gene: TRBV5-6; j_gene: TRBJ2-7; CDR3nt: TGTGCCAGCAGCTTGACTGACAGAACCTACGAGCAGTACTTC; CDR3aa: CASSLTDRTYEQYF
abundance: many; d_gene: TRBD1; v_gene: TRBV7-2; j_gene: TRBJ2-7; CDR3nt: TGTGCCAGCAGCTTAAGCCCCGGGACAGTCGGGAAGCAGTACTTC; CDR3aa: CASSLSPGTVGKQYF
abundance: -; d_gene: TRBD2; v_gene: TRBV19; j_gene: TRBJ2-3; CDR3nt: TGTGCCAGTAGTACCGGGACTAGCGGGGGAGATACGCAGTATTTT; CDR3aa: CASSTGTSGGDTQYF
abundance: many; d_gene: TRBD2; v_gene: TRBV27; j_gene: TRBJ2-5; CDR3nt: TGTGCCAGCGGGAGGGTCCCAGAGACCCAGTACTTC; CDR3aa: CASGRVPETQYF
abundance: few; d_gene: TRBD1; v_gene: TRBV12-3/TRBV12-4; j_gene: TRBJ1-6; CDR3nt: TGTGCCAGCAGTACGGGGACAGGGATTGGACCCCTCCACTTT; CDR3aa: CASSTGTGIGPLHF
abundance: few; d_gene: -; v_gene: TRBV6-1; j_gene: TRBJ1-1; CDR3nt: TGTGCCAGCAGTAATCAACCGACCTTGCGGACTGAAGCTTTCTTT; CDR3aa: CASSNQPTLRTEAFF
abundance: few; d_gene: -; v_gene: TRBV2; j_gene: TRBJ2-5; CDR3nt: TGTGCCAGCAAGGGCTCTTGGGAGACCCAGTACTTC; CDR3aa: CASKGSWETQYF
abundance: -; d_gene: -; v_gene: TRBV6-2/TRBV6-3; j_gene: TRBJ2-3; CDR3nt: TGTGCCAGCAGTTACACAGGGTCGTTTGGAGATACGCAGTATTTT; CDR3aa: CASSYTGSFGDTQYF
abundance: many; d_gene: -; v_gene: TRBV7-9; j_gene: TRBJ2-7; CDR3nt: TGTGCCAGCAGTCCTCAGGGGGAGGCCTACGAGCAGTACTTC; CDR3aa: CASSPQGEAYEQYF
abundance: -; d_gene: TRBD2; v_gene: TRBV27; j_gene: TRBJ2-2; CDR3nt: TGTGCCAGCAGCCTCCTGGCGGGGGCCGGGGAGCTGTTTTTT; CDR3aa: CASSLLAGAGELFF
abundance: many; d_gene: -; v_gene: TRBV20-1; j_gene: TRBJ2-5; CDR3nt: TGCAGTGCTCCCGACTCCGAAAGAACTCAAGAGACCCAGTACTTC; CDR3aa: CSAPDSERTQETQYF
abundance: few; d_gene: TRBD2; v_gene: TRBV27; j_gene: TRBJ2-1; CDR3nt: TGTGCCAGCAGTCCCCCTAGCGGGGTCTACAATGAGCAGTTCTTC; CDR3aa: CASSPPSGVYNEQFF
abundance: few; d_gene: -; v_gene: TRBV3-1; j_gene: TRBJ2-3; CDR3nt: TGTGCCAGCAGCCAAGACCAACGAACAGGTTCAAGAGATACGCAGTATTTT; CDR3aa: CASSQDQRTGSRDTQYF
abundance: -; d_gene: -; v_gene: TRBV4-3; j_gene: TRBJ1-1; CDR3nt: TGCGCCAGCAGCCAAGTAGTCGGGGGTAACACTGAAGCTTTCTTT; CDR3aa: CASSQVVGGNTEAFF
abundance: many; d_gene: -; v_gene: TRBV12-3/TRBV12-4; j_gene: TRBJ2-5; CDR3nt: TGTGCCAGCAGTTTAGATGCTTTAAAACTAGCCGTGGAGACCCAGTACTTC; CDR3aa: CASSLDALKLAVETQYF
abundance: -; d_gene: -; v_gene: TRBV7-9; j_gene: TRBJ2-5; CDR3nt: TGTGCCAGCAGACCGGGGGCCTACCAAGAGACCCAGTACTTC; CDR3aa: CASRPGAYQETQYF
abundance: -; d_gene: -; v_gene: TRBV18; j_gene: TRBJ1-5; CDR3nt: TGTGCCAGCTCACCTGTCGGACAGCCCCAGCATTTT; CDR3aa: CASSPVGQPQHF